Below are 14 T cell receptor beta chains sequenced from a single sample in a study of blood T cells in healthy people across ages. Through a sample-barcoded 5' primer and a J-beta primer mix, a second PCR was run for roughly 6 to 12 cycles. A single record per CDR3 protein comes from TCRdb applying MiXCR to the 5' RACE reads. The table includes 550,000 to 650,000 distinct CDR3 sequences, 25% to 35% detected once. A further study also used this sample, focusing on T cells of mothers and their children.

The specimen was blood. These receptor sequences come from a boy aged 2 to 9 in good health.

The J gene is TRBJ2-4, the V gene TRBV10-3, with 8 bases that match TRBD2. The germline V gene encodes CDR1 ENHRY and CDR2 SYGVKD. The CDR3 totals 15 residues. Trimming took 4 bases from V and 6 from J; bases not matched to a gene: 8. In DNA form, the CDR3 reads TGTGCCATCAGTGTCTCCCCGGGAGGGGGAAACATTCAGTACTTC. Residues: CAISVSPGGGNIQYF.

The table lists this clonotype with a few counts. The chain employs TRBV28 and TRBJ2-1; TRBD2 matches at 9 bases. The DNA end lines up better with TRBJ2-5; the J call may be wrong. Per germline, CDR1 MDHEN and CDR2 SYDVKM. The CDR3 is made up of 14 amino acids. CDR3 protein: CASSTRLAEETQYF. Here the CDR3 DNA reads TGTGCCAGCAGTACCCGACTAGCGGAAGAGACCCAGTACTTC.

This chain connects TRBV10-3 to TRBJ2-3; D is tentatively TRBD1 or TRBD2 (5 bases each). CDR1 is ENHRY, CDR2 SYGVKD, per germline. The CDR3 contains 17 residues. V lost 6 bases and J lost 4, with 23 bases in between. The CDR3 sequence: CAIRLRGRDMDADTQYF. The CDR3 DNA sequence: TGTGCCATCAGACTTCGGGGACGGGATATGGACGCAGATACGCAGTATTTT.

The CDR3 loop is CASSLDPGTSSYNEQFF. The DNA of the CDR3 is TGTGCCAGCAGCTTAGACCCCGGGACTAGTTCCTACAATGAGCAGTTCTTC. The rearrangement links TRBV11-2 to TRBJ2-1; 8 nucleotides agree with TRBD2. V was pared by 0 bases and J by 1 base, with 5 bases of the junction left unmatched. Germline V gives CDR1 SGHAT, CDR2 FQNNGV. This CDR3 has 17 amino acids.

V gene TRBV7-2 combines with J gene TRBJ2-3; no clear D. CDR3 size: 12 residues. V dropped 2 bases and J dropped 5 bases, with 5 bases sitting between them. Germline V gene data show CDR1 as SGHTA and CDR2 as FQGNSA. CDR3 sequence reads: CASSLIQDTQYF. Written as DNA, the CDR3 is TGTGCCAGCAGCTTAATTCAAGATACGCAGTATTTT.

The chain uses TRBV12-5 and TRBJ2-6; a possible D gene is TRBD1 (6 bases). Trimming took 3 bases from V and 7 from J, leaving 16 bases between them. This CDR3 is 16 amino acids long. CDR1 and CDR2 (germline): LGHNT, FRNRAP. The CDR3 is CASGLKQGPGANVLTF. The CDR3 bases are TGTGCTAGTGGTTTAAAACAGGGACCGGGAGCCAACGTCCTGACTTTC.

V is TRBV6-5 and J is TRBJ2-7, with a weak D call TRBD1 (5 bases). Trimming removed 0 bases at V and 4 bases at J, with 13 bases between. CDR3 length equals 15 residues. Germline CDR1 reads MNHEY; CDR2 reads SVGAGI. DNA for the CDR3: TGTGCCAGCAGTTACTCGAGAGACAGCTTTTACGAGCAGTACTTC. Its translation: CASSYSRDSFYEQYF.

This clonotype was seen more than once but under ten times. The genes are TRBV29-1 and TRBJ1-2, with 9 bases identical to TRBD1. The V and J ends lost 5 bases and 8 bases, in that order; junction bases with no gene match: 9. The CDR3 covers 13 residues. Germline values: CDR1 SQVTM, CDR2 ANQGSEA. The CDR3 loop is CSVSNTGGGGYTF. CDR3 DNA sequence: TGCAGCGTTTCCAACACAGGGGGCGGGGGCTACACCTTC. Looking up the rest from reference TRBV29-1 and TRBJ1-2 gives the full variable domain: SAVISQKPSRDICQRGTSLTIQCQVDSQVTMMFWYRQQPGQSLTLIATANQGSEATYESGFVIDKFPISRPNLTFSTLTVSNMSPEDSSIYLCSVSNTGGGGYTFGSGTRLTVV.

This clonotype was counted a few times. The chain uses TRBV11-2 and TRBJ2-7, with 9 nucleotides matching TRBD1. This CDR3 is 13 amino acids long. Germline CDR1 reads SGHAT; CDR2 reads FQNNGV. The junction had 0 bases not matched to a gene; V was cut back by 1 base and J by 5 bases. CDR3 nucleotides: TGTGCCAGCAGCTTAGGGACAGGGGACGAGCAGTACTTC. Its protein is CASSLGTGDEQYF.

The chain links TRBV29-1 to TRBJ1-1; D gene unclear. V was shortened by 8 bases and J by 3 bases, with 16 bases between the two germline ends. The CDR3 totals 13 residues. Germline-derived CDR1 and CDR2 are SQVTM and ANQGSEA. In DNA, the CDR3 is TGCAGCTCCTCGACCGGTGGGGACACTGAAGCTTTCTTT. Amino acid sequence: CSSSTGGDTEAFF.

The V call is TRBV7-9, the J call TRBJ2-5; no definite D call. Germline V gene sequence: CDR1 SEHNR, CDR2 FQNEAQ (reference sequence). The CDR3 length is 13 residues. V was shortened by 4 bases and J by 5 bases, with 11 bases between the two germline ends. CDR3 coding DNA: TGTGCCAGCAGCTCCCGTTTGTTGGAGACCCAGTACTTC. It translates to CASSSRLLETQYF.

This clonotype occurred a few times. This chain links TRBV20-1 with TRBJ2-2; no definite D call. Between the trimmed V and J ends, which lost 2 bases and 6 bases, there was a span of 10 bases. This CDR3 region has 13 residues. Germline CDR1 reads DFQATT; CDR2 reads SNEGSKA (reference sequence). The CDR3 reads CSARRSPAGELFF. CDR3 DNA: TGCAGTGCTAGAAGGAGTCCAGCCGGGGAGCTGTTTTTT.

V usage is TRBV20-1 and J usage is TRBJ2-5, with 15 bases lining up with TRBD2. This CDR3 region has 17 residues. V shed 2 bases and J 2 bases; nucleotides not matched to a gene: 6. CDR1 and CDR2 from the germline V gene are DFQATT and SNEGSKA (reference sequence). The CDR3 loop is CSARPGLAGGYQETQYF. CDR3 DNA sequence: TGCAGTGCTAGACCGGGACTAGCGGGAGGCTATCAAGAGACCCAGTACTTC.

This clonotype has a handful of counts. The chain employs TRBV2 and TRBJ2-1; TRBD1 matches 7 bases. CDR1 and CDR2 (germline): SNHLY, FYNNEI. V shed 8 bases, J shed 6 bases, and the junction held 10 bases outside the gene matches. The length of the CDR3 is 14 residues. The DNA of the CDR3 is TGTGCCAGCTGGTGGGACAGCCCCTCCAATGAGCAGTTCTTC. It specifies CASWWDSPSNEQFF. Filled out from reference TRBV2 and TRBJ2-1, the complete variable domain reads EPEVTQTPSHQVTQMGQEVILRCVPISNHLYFYWYRQILGQKVEFLVSFYNNEISEKSEIFDDQFSVERPDGSNFTLKIRSTKLEDSAMYFCASWWDSPSNEQFFGPGTRLTVL.